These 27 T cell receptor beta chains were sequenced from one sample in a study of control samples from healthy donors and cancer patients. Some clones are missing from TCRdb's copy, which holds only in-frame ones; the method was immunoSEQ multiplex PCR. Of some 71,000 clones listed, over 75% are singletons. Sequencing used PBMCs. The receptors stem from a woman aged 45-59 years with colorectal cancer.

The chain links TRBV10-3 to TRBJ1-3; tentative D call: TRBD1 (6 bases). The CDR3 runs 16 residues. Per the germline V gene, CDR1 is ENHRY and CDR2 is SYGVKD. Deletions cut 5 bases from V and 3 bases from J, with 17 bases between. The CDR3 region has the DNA TGTGCCATCAGTCCCAGGGGCCCCGAGGATGGAAACACCATATATTTT. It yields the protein CAISPRGPEDGNTIYF.

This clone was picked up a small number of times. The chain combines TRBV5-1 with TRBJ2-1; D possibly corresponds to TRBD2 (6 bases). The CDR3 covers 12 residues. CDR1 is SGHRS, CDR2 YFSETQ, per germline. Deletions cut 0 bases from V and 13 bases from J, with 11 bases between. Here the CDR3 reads CASSLDGGFQFF. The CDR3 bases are TGCGCCAGCAGCTTGGACGGGGGTTTTCAGTTCTTC.

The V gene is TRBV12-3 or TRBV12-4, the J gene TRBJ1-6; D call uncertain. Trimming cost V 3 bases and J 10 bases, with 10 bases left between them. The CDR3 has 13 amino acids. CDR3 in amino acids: CASSFKNNSPLHF. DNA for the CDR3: TGTGCCAGCAGTTTTAAGAACAACTCACCCCTCCACTTT.

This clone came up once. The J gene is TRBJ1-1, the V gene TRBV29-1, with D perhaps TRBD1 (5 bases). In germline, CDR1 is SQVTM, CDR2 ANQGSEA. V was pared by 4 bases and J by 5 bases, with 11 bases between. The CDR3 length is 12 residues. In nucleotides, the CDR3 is TGCAGCGTTGCATGGGGGGGAACTGAAGCTTTCTTT. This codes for CSVAWGGTEAFF.

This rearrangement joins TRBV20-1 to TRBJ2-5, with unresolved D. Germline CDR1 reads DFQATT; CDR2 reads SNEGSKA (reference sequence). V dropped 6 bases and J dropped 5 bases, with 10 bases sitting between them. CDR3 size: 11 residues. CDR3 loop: CSAELGETQYF. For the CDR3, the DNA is TGCAGTGCCGAGCTGGGGGAGACCCAGTACTTC.

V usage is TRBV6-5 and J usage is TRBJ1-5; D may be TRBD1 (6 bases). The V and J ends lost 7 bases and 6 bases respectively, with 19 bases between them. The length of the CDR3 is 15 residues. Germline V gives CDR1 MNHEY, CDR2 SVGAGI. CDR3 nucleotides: TGTGCCAGCACGGCAATTGGGGGGGGCGTTCAGCCCCAGCATTTT. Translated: CASTAIGGGVQPQHF.

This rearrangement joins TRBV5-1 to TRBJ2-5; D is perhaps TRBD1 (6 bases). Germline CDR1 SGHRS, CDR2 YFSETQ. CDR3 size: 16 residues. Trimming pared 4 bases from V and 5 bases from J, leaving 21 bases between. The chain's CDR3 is CASSLLPGRGWETQYF. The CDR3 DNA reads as TGCGCCAGCAGCCTTTTACCCGGCAGGGGTTGGGAGACCCAGTACTTC.

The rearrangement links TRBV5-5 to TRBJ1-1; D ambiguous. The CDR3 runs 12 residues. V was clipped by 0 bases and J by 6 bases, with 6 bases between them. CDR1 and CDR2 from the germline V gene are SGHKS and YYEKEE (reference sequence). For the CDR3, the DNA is TGTGCCAGCAGCTTGGGGGGTCCTGAAGCTTTCTTT. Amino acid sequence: CASSLGGPEAFF.

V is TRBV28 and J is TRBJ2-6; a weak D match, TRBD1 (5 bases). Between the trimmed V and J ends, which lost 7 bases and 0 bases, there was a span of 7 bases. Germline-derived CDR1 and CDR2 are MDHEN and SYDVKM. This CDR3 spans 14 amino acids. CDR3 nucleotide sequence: TGTGCCAGCACTCAGGGCTCTGGGGCCAACGTCCTGACTTTC. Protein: CASTQGSGANVLTF.

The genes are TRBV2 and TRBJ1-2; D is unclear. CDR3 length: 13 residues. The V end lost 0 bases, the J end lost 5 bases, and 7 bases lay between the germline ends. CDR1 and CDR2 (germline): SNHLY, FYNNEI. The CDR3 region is CASSEAGGYGYTF. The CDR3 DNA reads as TGTGCCAGCAGTGAAGCGGGAGGGTATGGCTACACCTTC.

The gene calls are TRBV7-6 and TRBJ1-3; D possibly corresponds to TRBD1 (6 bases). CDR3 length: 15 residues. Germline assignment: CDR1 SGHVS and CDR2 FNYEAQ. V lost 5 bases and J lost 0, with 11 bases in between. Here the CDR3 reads CASSPTGTSGNTIYF. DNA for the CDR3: TGTGCCAGCAGCCCGACAGGAACCTCTGGAAACACCATATATTTT.

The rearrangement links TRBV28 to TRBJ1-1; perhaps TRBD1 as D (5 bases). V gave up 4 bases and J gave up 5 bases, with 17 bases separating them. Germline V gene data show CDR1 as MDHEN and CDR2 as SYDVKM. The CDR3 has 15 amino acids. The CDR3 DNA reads TGTGCCAGCAGTTCCCCCATCCAGGGTGGGACTGAAGCTTTCTTT. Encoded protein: CASSSPIQGGTEAFF.

CDR3 amino acids: CATSDEFQETQYF. CDR3 sequence (DNA): TGTGCCACCAGTGACGAGTTCCAAGAGACCCAGTACTTC. The V gene is TRBV24-1, the J gene TRBJ2-5; D is ambiguous. Between the trimmed V and J ends, which lost 4 bases and 1 base, there was a span of 6 bases. Germline CDR1 reads KGHDR; CDR2 reads SFDVKD. This CDR3 comprises 13 residues.

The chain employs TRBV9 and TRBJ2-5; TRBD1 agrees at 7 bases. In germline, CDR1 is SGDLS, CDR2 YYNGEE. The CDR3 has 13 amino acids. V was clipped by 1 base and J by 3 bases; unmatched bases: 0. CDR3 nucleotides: TGTGCCAGCAGCGTACAGGGGGAAGAGACCCAGTACTTC. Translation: CASSVQGEETQYF.

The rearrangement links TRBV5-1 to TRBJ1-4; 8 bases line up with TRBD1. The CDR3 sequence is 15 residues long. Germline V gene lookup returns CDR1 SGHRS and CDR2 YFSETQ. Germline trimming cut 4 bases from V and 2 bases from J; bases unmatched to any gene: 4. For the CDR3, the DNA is TGCGCCAGCAGCCCGACAGGGGTCACTAATGAAAAACTGTTTTTT. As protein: CASSPTGVTNEKLFF.

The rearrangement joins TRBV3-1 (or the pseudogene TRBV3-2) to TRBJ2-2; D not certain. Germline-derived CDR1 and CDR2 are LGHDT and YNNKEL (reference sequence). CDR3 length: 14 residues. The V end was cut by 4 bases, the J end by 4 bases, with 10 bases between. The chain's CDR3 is CASSPARSTGELFF. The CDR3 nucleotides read TGTGCCAGCAGCCCTGCTAGAAGCACCGGGGAGCTGTTTTTT.

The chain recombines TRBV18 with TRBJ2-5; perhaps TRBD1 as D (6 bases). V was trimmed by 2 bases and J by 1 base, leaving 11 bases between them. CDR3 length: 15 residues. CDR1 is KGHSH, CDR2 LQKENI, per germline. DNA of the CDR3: TGTGCCAGCTCACCAGACAGGCAGCCCCAAGAGACCCAGTACTTC. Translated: CASSPDRQPQETQYF.

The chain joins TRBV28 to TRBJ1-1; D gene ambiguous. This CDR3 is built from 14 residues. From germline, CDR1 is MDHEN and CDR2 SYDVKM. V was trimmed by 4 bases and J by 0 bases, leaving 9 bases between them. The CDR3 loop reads CASSSMTMNTEAFF. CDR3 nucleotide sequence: TGTGCCAGCAGTTCCATGACAATGAACACTGAAGCTTTCTTT. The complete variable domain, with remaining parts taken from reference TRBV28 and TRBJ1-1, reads DVKVTQSSRYLVKRTGEKVFLECVQDMDHENMFWYRQDPGLGLRLIYFSYDVKMKEKGDIPEGYSVSREKKERFSLILESASTNQTSMYLCASSSMTMNTEAFFGQGTRLTVV.

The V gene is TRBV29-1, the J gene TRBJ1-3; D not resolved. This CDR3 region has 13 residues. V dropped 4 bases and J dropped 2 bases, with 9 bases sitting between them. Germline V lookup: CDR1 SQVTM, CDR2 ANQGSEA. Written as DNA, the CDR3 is TGCAGCGTTGTCGTGACAACTGGAAACACCATATATTTT. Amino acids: CSVVVTTGNTIYF.

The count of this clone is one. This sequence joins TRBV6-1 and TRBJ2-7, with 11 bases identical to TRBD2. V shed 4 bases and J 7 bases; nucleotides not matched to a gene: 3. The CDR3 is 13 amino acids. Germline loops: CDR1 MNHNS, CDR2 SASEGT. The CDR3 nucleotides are TGTGCCAGCAGTGTAGCGGGAGGGTTGGAGCAGTACTTC. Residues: CASSVAGGLEQYF.

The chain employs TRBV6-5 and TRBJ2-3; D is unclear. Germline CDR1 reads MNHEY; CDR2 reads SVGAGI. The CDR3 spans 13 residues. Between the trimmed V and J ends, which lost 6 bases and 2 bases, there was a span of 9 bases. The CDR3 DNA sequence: TGTGCCAGCAGGGGTGGGAACACAGATACGCAGTATTTT. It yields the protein CASRGGNTDTQYF.

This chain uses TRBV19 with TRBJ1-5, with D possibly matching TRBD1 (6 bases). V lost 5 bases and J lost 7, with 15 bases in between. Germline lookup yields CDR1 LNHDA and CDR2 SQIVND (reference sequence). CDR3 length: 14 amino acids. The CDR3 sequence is CASSLTGARQPQHF. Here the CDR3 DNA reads TGTGCCAGTAGTTTAACGGGGGCGAGACAGCCCCAGCATTTT.

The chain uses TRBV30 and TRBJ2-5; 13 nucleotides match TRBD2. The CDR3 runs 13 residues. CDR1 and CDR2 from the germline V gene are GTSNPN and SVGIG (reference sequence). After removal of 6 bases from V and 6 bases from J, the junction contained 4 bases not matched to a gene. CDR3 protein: CACPGTSGKTQYF. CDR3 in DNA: TGTGCCTGTCCAGGGACTAGCGGGAAGACCCAGTACTTC.

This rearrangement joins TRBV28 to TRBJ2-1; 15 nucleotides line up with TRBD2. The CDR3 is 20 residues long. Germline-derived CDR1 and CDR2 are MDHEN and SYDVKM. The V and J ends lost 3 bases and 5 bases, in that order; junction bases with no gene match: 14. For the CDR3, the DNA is TGTGCCAGCAGTTTTGCACCGGGACTAGCGGGAGGACCGAATGACAATGAGCAGTTCTTC. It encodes CASSFAPGLAGGPNDNEQFF.

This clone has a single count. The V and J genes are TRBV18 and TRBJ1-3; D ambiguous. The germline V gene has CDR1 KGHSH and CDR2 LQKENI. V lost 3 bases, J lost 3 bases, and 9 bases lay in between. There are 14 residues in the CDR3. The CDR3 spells CASSPLDVGNTIYF. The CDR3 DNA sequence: TGTGCCAGCTCACCTTTGGACGTTGGAAACACCATATATTTT.

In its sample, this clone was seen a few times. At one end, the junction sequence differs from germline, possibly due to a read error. The CDR3 region is CASSLVGLAGPGAQHF. In DNA form, the CDR3 reads TGTGCTAGCAGCTTAGTCGGGCTAGCAGGACCCGGAGCCCAGCATTTT. The J gene is TRBJ1-5, the V gene TRBV7-7; the D is unclear. Germline CDR1 is SSHAT and CDR2 is FNYEAQ (reference sequence). The CDR3 sequence is 16 residues long.

Written as DNA, the CDR3 is TGTGCCAGCTCACCACCCCTAGCGGGAGAGGCAGATACGCAGTATTTT. Protein product: CASSPPLAGEADTQYF. J is TRBJ2-3 and V is TRBV18, with 10 bases lining up with TRBD2. From germline, CDR1 is KGHSH and CDR2 LQKENI. The CDR3 spans 16 residues. V gave up 0 bases and J gave up 4 bases; unmatched junction bases: 4.